The 21 T cell receptor beta chains below were found in one sample sequenced in a study of T cells in Graves' hyperthyroidism and ophthalmopathy. TCR beta CDR3 region amplification was performed from RNA transcripts. Carried out on the TCR CDR3, a first-round RT-PCR used the HTBI primer set. TCRdb re-analysed the multiplex PCR reads in MiXCR, keeping a single row per CDR3 protein. The data contain over 400,000 distinct CDR3 sequences, about 15% of them singletons. Sequenced input: blood. These receptors all stem from a man between 18 and 35 years old with Graves' ophthalmopathy.

This clonotype was recorded a few times. The chain employs TRBV20-1 and TRBJ2-1; 9 nucleotides line up with TRBD2. The CDR3 covers 13 residues. The germline V gene encodes CDR1 DFQATT and CDR2 SNEGSKA (reference sequence). V shed 3 bases and J 8 bases; nucleotides not matched to a gene: 5. The CDR3 spells CSARSGGIHEQFF. As DNA, the CDR3 is TGCAGTGCTAGGAGCGGGGGGATACATGAGCAGTTCTTC.

The chain employs TRBV24-1 and TRBJ2-3; 8 bases are a match to TRBD2. Per the germline V gene, CDR1 is KGHDR and CDR2 is SFDVKD. The length of the CDR3 is 16 residues. J lost 0 bases, V lost 10 bases, and 11 bases had no gene match. This CDR3 reads CATANSGDSSTDTQYF. The CDR3 nucleotides are TGTGCCACAGCCAATAGCGGGGATTCTAGCACAGATACGCAGTATTTT.

The chain joins TRBV18 to TRBJ1-2; 11 nucleotides match TRBD1. This CDR3 spans 18 amino acids. The ends lost 6 bases at V and 4 bases at J; junction bases unmatched: 16. Looked up from germline, CDR1 is KGHSH and CDR2 is LQKENI. CDR3 amino acids: CASSPGQGALNSGYGYTF. The CDR3 coding sequence is TGTGCCAGCTCCCCAGGACAGGGGGCCCTAAATTCCGGCTATGGCTACACCTTC.

This clonotype showed up many times. This chain's CDR3 is CASSLADGTFEQYF. DNA for the CDR3: TGTGCCAGCAGCTTAGCGGACGGCACCTTTGAGCAGTACTTC. V usage is TRBV13 and J usage is TRBJ2-7; no reliable D call. The CDR3 runs 14 residues. With 1 base removed from V and 7 bases from J, the gap between germline ends came to 14 bases. Germline CDR1 PRHDT, CDR2 FYEKMQ (reference sequence).

This clonotype was observed a handful of times. The chain links TRBV12-3 or TRBV12-4 to TRBJ2-2; 9 nucleotides align to TRBD2. CDR3 size: 17 residues. Trimming cost V 6 bases and J 4 bases; bases outside gene matches: 12. The CDR3 sequence is CASRGGAGGRGTGELFF. CDR3 sequence (DNA): TGTGCCAGCAGAGGGGGGGCGGGGGGGCGCGGCACCGGGGAGCTGTTTTTT.

The CDR3 is CASSDRNSNNEQFF. CDR3 nucleotide sequence: TGTGCCAGCAGTGACAGGAATTCAAACAATGAGCAGTTCTTC. The gene calls are TRBV6-1 and TRBJ2-1; D gene unclear. The V and J ends lost 3 bases and 5 bases respectively, with 11 bases between them. This CDR3 region has 14 residues. The germline CDR1 and CDR2 sequences are MNHNS and SASEGT.

The sample holds many counts of this clonotype. V gene TRBV20-1 combines with J gene TRBJ2-1; TRBD2 matches 10 bases. This CDR3 is 14 amino acids long. With V trimmed by 6 bases and J by 6 bases, 8 bases remained unmatched. The germline CDR1 and CDR2 sequences are DFQATT and SNEGSKA (reference sequence). CDR3 in amino acids: CSAGPSGRVNEQFF. The CDR3 region has the DNA TGCAGTGCGGGTCCTAGCGGGAGAGTCAATGAGCAGTTCTTC.

This clonotype was seen a single time. The genes are TRBV28 and TRBJ2-5, with D maybe TRBD1 (6 bases). The CDR3 loop spans 16 amino acids. V lost 4 bases, J lost 4 bases, and 19 bases lay in between. Germline values: CDR1 MDHEN, CDR2 SYDVKM. The CDR3 region is CASSSNQGIPTETQYF. CDR3 nucleotide sequence: TGTGCCAGCAGTTCCAACCAGGGGATTCCTACAGAGACCCAGTACTTC.

This clonotype was counted ten times or more. The rearrangement joins TRBV6-1 to TRBJ1-1; no reliable D call. This CDR3 is built from 15 residues. Germline CDR1 reads MNHNS; CDR2 reads SASEGT. V lost 1 base to trimming and J lost 4 bases, with 13 bases between them. CDR3 DNA sequence: TGTGCCAGCAGTGAAGGCGCGGTGTCGGGCACTGAAGCTTTCTTT. Translated: CASSEGAVSGTEAFF.

CDR3 in DNA: TGTGCCACCATGTTGACGACAGGGGGACACGAGCAGTACTTC. Its protein is CATMLTTGGHEQYF. The V call is TRBV24-1, the J call TRBJ2-7; TRBD1 aligns across 9 bases. With V trimmed by 8 bases and J by 5 bases, 9 bases remained unmatched. From germline, CDR1 is KGHDR and CDR2 SFDVKD. The CDR3 is 14 amino acids.

This clonotype occurred many times. The CDR3 region has the DNA TGCAGTGCTACGACAGGGAGCACTGAAGCTTTCTTT. Translation: CSATTGSTEAFF. This chain links TRBV20-1 with TRBJ1-1; 7 positions match TRBD1. Germline V gene data show CDR1 as DFQATT and CDR2 as SNEGSKA (reference sequence). CDR3 size: 12 residues. V shed 4 bases, J shed 4 bases, and the junction held 3 bases outside the gene matches.

This clonotype was found many times. The chain carries TRBV3-1 and TRBJ2-7, with 8 bases aligning to TRBD2. Trimming took 2 bases from V and 4 from J; bases not matched to a gene: 10. The germline V gene has CDR1 LGHDT and CDR2 YNNKEL (reference sequence). The CDR3 runs 16 residues. In DNA form, the CDR3 reads TGTGCCAGCAGCCAATCCGGGACTAGGCTTCAATACGAGCAGTACTTC. It specifies CASSQSGTRLQYEQYF.

Only a few counts were recorded for this clonotype. CDR3 amino acids: CASSRSGMLNTGELFF. The CDR3 bases are TGTGCCAGCAGCCGTTCAGGGATGTTGAACACCGGGGAGCTGTTTTTT. This rearrangement joins TRBV7-9 to TRBJ2-2, with D possibly being TRBD1 (5 bases). Germline assignment: CDR1 SEHNR and CDR2 FQNEAQ (reference sequence). This CDR3 has 16 residues. V was trimmed by 5 bases and J by 1 base, leaving 14 bases between them.

The V call is TRBV9, the J call TRBJ2-1, with D maybe TRBD2 (6 bases). The CDR3 covers 15 residues. Trimming took off 0 bases at V and 9 bases at J, with 16 bases between the two ends. From germline, CDR1 is SGDLS and CDR2 YYNGEE. DNA for the CDR3: TGTGCCAGCAGCGTAGTTGGGACTCCCCTCGGTGAGCAGTTCTTC. This translates into CASSVVGTPLGEQFF. The complete variable domain, with remaining parts taken from reference TRBV9 and TRBJ2-1, reads DSGVTQTPKHLITATGQRVTLRCSPRSGDLSVYWYQQSLDQGLQFLIQYYNGEERAKGNILERFSAQQFPDLHSELNLSSLELGDSALYFCASSVVGTPLGEQFFGPGTRLTVL.

This clonotype was counted many times. The CDR3 loop reads CSASRDRGREQYF. The CDR3, as DNA: TGCAGTGCTAGTAGGGACAGGGGGCGCGAGCAGTACTTC. The chain is built from TRBV20-1 and TRBJ2-7; 12 positions agree with TRBD1. CDR3 length: 13 amino acids. Germline-derived CDR1 and CDR2 are DFQATT and SNEGSKA (reference sequence). The V and J ends lost 3 bases and 6 bases, in that order; junction bases with no gene match: 3.

Points on this clonotype: A much bigger clone sits one base away, suggesting this may be a read error. As DNA, the CDR3 is TGTGCCACCACTACCGGGACAGGGATTCACAATGAGCAGTTCTTC. Encoded protein: CATTTGTGIHNEQFF. The chain recombines TRBV24-1 with TRBJ2-1; TRBD1 aligns across 9 bases. The CDR3 covers 15 residues. Germline-derived CDR1 and CDR2 are KGHDR and SFDVKD. V dropped 8 bases and J dropped 5; count of bases not matched to a gene: 9.

This clonotype was counted only a few times. This sequence joins TRBV30 and TRBJ2-3; no firm D call. The V gene lost 4 bases and the J gene lost 4 bases, with 9 bases spanning the gap. The CDR3 totals 12 residues. CDR1 is GTSNPN and CDR2 is SVGIG in the germline V gene (reference sequence). Here the CDR3 reads CAWISVADTQYF. DNA for the CDR3: TGTGCCTGGATCTCCGTTGCAGATACGCAGTATTTT.

This clonotype appeared many times. This sequence joins TRBV3-1 and TRBJ1-2, with 7 nucleotides matching TRBD1. This CDR3 has 16 amino acids. With 0 bases clipped from V and 5 bases from J, the junction kept 9 bases outside the gene matches. The germline CDR1 and CDR2 sequences are LGHDT and YNNKEL (reference sequence). DNA of the CDR3: TGTGCCAGCAGCCAAGACGTGACAGGGATCCCGTATGGCTACACCTTC. It is translated as CASSQDVTGIPYGYTF. The full variable domain, its missing parts supplied by reference TRBV3-1 and TRBJ1-2, is DTAVSQTPKYLVTQMGNDKSIKCEQNLGHDTMYWYKQDSKKFLKIMFSYNNKELIINETVPNRFSPKSPDKAHLNLHINSLELGDSAVYFCASSQDVTGIPYGYTFGSGTRLTVV.

This clonotype appeared many times. J is TRBJ2-7 and V is TRBV20-1; TRBD2 aligns across 11 bases. The CDR3 consists of 15 residues. Germline lookup yields CDR1 DFQATT and CDR2 SNEGSKA (reference sequence). Trimming took 5 bases from V and 1 from J; bases not matched to a gene: 7. The CDR3 region is CSAFRLAGSSYEQYF. The CDR3 coding sequence is TGCAGTGCTTTCCGACTAGCGGGGAGTTCCTACGAGCAGTACTTC.

This clonotype showed up many times. The rearrangement uses TRBV7-9 and TRBJ2-5; 9 bases map to TRBD1. Germline CDR1 is SEHNR and CDR2 is FQNEAQ (reference sequence). V dropped 5 bases and J dropped 3; count of bases not matched to a gene: 7. This CDR3 spans 15 amino acids. This chain's CDR3 is CASSPSGDREETQYF. DNA of the CDR3: TGTGCCAGCAGCCCGTCAGGGGACAGGGAAGAGACCCAGTACTTC.

Many counts were recorded for this clonotype. The genes are TRBV7-8 and TRBJ2-2; a weak D match, TRBD1 (6 bases). This CDR3 spans 17 amino acids. Deletions cut 5 bases from V and 3 bases from J, with 19 bases between. Germline CDR1 reads SGHVS; CDR2 reads FQNEAQ. CDR3 region: CASSLRVAGDHTGELFF. In nucleotides, the CDR3 is TGTGCCAGCAGCCTTAGGGTGGCAGGGGACCACACCGGGGAGCTGTTTTTT. The variable domain in full, with the rest retrieved from reference TRBV7-8 and TRBJ2-2, is GAGVSQSPRYKVAKRGQDVALRCDPISGHVSLFWYQQALGQGPEFLTYFQNEAQLDKSGLPSDRFFAERPEGSVSTLKIQRTQQEDSAVYLCASSLRVAGDHTGELFFGEGSRLTVL.